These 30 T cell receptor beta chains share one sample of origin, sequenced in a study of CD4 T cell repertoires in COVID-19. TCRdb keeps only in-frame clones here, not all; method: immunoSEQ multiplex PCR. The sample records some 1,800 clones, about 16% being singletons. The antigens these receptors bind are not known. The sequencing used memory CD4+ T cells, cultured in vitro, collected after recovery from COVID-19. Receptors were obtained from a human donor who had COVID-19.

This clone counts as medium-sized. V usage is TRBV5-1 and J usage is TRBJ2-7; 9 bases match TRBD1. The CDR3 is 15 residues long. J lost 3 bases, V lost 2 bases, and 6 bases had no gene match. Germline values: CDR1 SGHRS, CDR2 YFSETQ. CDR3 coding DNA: TGCGCCAGCAGCTTCTGGACAGGGGTTAGCTACGAGCAGTACTTC. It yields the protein CASSFWTGVSYEQYF. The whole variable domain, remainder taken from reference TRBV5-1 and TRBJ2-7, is KAGVTQTPRYLIKTRGQQVTLSCSPISGHRSVSWYQQTPGQGLQFLFEYFSETQRNKGNFPGRFSGRQFSNSRSEMNVSTLELGDSALYLCASSFWTGVSYEQYFGPGTRLTVT.

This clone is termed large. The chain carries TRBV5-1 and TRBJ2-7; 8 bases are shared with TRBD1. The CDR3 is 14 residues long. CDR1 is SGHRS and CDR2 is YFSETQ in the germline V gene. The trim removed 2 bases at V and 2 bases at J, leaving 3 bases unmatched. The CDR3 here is CASSFWTGPYEQYF. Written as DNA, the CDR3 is TGCGCCAGCAGCTTCTGGACAGGGCCCTACGAGCAGTACTTC.

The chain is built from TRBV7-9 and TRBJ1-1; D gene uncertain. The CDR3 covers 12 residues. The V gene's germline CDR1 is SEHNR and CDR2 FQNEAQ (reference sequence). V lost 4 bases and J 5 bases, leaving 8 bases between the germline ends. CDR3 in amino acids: CASSSDGTEAFF. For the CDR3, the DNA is TGTGCCAGCAGCTCGGACGGGACTGAAGCTTTCTTT. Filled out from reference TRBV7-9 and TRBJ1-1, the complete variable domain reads DTGVSQNPRHKITKRGQNVTFRCDPISEHNRLYWYRQTLGQGPEFLTYFQNEAQLEKSRLLSDRFSAERPKGSFSTLEIQRTEQGDSAMYLCASSSDGTEAFFGQGTRLTVV.

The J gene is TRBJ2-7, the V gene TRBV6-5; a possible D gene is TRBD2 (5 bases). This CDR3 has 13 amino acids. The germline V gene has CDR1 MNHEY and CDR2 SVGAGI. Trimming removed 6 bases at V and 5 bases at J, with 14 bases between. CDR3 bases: TGTGCCAGCAGCCGCCGGAGGATCGACGAGCAGTACTTC. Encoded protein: CASSRRRIDEQYF.

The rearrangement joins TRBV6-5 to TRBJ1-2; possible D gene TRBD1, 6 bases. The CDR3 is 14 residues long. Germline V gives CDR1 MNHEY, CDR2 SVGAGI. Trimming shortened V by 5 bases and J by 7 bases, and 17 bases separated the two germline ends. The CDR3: CASSPRRGALGYTF. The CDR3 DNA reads TGTGCCAGCAGTCCCCGTCGGGGGGCGCTTGGCTACACCTTC.

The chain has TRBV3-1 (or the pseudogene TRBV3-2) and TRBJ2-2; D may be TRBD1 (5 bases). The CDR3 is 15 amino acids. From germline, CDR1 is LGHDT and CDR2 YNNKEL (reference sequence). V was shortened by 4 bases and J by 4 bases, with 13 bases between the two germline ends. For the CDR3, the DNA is TGTGCCAGCAGCCCGACAGTCCCGGGCACCGGGGAGCTGTTTTTT. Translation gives CASSPTVPGTGELFF.

The CDR3 region is CASTPGRENQPQHF. CDR3 in DNA: TGTGCCAGCACCCCAGGACGGGAGAATCAGCCCCAGCATTTT. This chain joins TRBV2 and TRBJ1-5, with unresolved D. Per the germline V gene, CDR1 is SNHLY and CDR2 is FYNNEI. V was trimmed by 7 bases and J by 4 bases, leaving 14 bases between them. This CDR3 spans 14 amino acids.

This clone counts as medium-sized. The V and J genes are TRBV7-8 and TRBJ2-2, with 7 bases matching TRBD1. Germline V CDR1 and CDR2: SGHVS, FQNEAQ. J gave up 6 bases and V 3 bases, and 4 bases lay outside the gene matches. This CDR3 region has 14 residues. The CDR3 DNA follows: TGTGCCAGCAGCTTCGACAGGGTGCCCGGGGAGCTGTTTTTT. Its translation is CASSFDRVPGELFF. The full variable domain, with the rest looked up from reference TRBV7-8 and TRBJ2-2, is GAGVSQSPRYKVAKRGQDVALRCDPISGHVSLFWYQQALGQGPEFLTYFQNEAQLDKSGLPSDRFFAERPEGSVSTLKIQRTQQEDSAVYLCASSFDRVPGELFFGEGSRLTVL.

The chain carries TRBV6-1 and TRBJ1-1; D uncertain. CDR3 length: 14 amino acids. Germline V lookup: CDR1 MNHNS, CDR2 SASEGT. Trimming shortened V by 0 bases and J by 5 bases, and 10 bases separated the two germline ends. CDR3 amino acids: CASSEAGKRTEAFF. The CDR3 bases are TGTGCCAGCAGTGAAGCGGGGAAGAGGACTGAAGCTTTCTTT.

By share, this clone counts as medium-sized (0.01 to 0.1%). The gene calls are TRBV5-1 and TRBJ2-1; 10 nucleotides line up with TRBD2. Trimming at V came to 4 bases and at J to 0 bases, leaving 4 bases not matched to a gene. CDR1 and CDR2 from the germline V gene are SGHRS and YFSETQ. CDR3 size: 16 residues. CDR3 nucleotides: TGCGCCAGCAGCGGATTAGCGGGAGGCTCCTACAATGAGCAGTTCTTC. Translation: CASSGLAGGSYNEQFF.

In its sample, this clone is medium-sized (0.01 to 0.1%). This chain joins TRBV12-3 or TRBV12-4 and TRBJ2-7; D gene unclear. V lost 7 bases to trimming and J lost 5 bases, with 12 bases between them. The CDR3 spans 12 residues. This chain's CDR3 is CASKDRGDEQYF. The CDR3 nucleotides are TGTGCCAGCAAGGACCGTGGGGACGAGCAGTACTTC.

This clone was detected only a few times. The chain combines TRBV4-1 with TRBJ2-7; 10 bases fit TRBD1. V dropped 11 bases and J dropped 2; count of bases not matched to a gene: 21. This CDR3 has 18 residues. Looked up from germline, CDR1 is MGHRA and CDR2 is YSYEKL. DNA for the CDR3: TGCGCCCCCAGCCGAAACCCCCCGGACAGGGGGATGACCTACGAGCAGTACTTC. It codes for CAPSRNPPDRGMTYEQYF.

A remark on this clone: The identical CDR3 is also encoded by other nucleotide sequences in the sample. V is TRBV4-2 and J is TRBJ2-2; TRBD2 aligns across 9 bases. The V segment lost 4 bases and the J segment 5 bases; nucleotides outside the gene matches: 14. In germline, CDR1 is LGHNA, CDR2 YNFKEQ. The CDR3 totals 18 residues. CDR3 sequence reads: CASSRGLAGGGRTGELFF. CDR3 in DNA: TGTGCCAGCAGCCGGGGACTCGCGGGAGGGGGGAGGACCGGGGAGCTGTTTTTT.

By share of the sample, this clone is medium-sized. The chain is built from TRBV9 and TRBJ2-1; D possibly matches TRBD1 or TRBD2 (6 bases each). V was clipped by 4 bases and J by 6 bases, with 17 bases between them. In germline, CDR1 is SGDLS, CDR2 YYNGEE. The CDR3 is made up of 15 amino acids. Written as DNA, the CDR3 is TGTGCCAGCAGCCCTTTTTCGGAGGGGGGCAATGAGCAGTTCTTC. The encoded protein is CASSPFSEGGNEQFF. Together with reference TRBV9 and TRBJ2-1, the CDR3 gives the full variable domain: DSGVTQTPKHLITATGQRVTLRCSPRSGDLSVYWYQQSLDQGLQFLIQYYNGEERAKGNILERFSAQQFPDLHSELNLSSLELGDSALYFCASSPFSEGGNEQFFGPGTRLTVL.

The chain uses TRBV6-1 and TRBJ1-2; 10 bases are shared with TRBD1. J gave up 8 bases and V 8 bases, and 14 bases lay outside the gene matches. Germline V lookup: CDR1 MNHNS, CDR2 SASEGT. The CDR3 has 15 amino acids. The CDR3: CASVRTGGAVRGYTF. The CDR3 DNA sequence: TGTGCCAGCGTCAGGACAGGGGGGGCTGTGAGGGGCTACACCTTC.

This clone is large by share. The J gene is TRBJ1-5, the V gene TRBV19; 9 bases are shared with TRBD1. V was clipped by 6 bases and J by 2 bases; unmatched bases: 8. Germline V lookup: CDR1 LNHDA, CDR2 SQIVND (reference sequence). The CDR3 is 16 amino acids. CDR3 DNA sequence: TGTGCCAGTAGCACAACGGGGACAGGGCGCAATCAGCCCCAGCATTTT. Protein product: CASSTTGTGRNQPQHF.

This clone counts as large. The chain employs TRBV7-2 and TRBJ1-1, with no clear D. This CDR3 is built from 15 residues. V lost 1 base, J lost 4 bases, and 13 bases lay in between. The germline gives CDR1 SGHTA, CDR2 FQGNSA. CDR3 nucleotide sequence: TGTGCCAGCAGCTTAGGAGGGCCTATTTCCACTGAAGCTTTCTTT. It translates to CASSLGGPISTEAFF.

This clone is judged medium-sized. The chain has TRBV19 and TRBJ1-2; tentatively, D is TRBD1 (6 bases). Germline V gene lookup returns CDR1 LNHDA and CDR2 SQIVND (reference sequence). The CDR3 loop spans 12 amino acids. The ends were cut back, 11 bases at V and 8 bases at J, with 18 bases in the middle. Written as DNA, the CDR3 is TGTGCCTCGAGGGGGGATCTCAAAGGCTACACCTTC. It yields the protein CASRGDLKGYTF.

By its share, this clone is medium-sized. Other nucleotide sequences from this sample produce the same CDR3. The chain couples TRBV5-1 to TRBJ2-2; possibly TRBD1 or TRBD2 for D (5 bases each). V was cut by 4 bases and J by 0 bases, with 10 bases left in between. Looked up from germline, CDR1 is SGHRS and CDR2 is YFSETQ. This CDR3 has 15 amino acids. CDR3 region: CASSPGTTNTGELFF. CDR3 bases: TGCGCCAGCAGCCCCGGGACGACGAACACCGGGGAGCTGTTTTTT.

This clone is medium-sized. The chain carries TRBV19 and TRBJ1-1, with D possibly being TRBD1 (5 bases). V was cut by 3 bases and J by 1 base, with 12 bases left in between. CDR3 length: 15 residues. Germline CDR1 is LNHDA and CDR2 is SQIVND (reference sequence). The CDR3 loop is CASSIIPRGNTEAFF. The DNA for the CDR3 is TGTGCCAGTAGTATCATTCCAAGGGGGAACACTGAAGCTTTCTTT. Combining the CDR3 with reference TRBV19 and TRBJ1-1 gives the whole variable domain DGGITQSPKYLFRKEGQNVTLSCEQNLNHDAMYWYRQDPGQGLRLIYYSQIVNDFQKGDIAEGYSVSREKKESFPLTVTSAQKNPTAFYLCASSIIPRGNTEAFFGQGTRLTVV.

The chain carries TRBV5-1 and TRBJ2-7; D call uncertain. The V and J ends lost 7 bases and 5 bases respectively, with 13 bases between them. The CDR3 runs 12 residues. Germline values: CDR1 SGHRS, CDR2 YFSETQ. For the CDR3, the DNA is TGCGCCAGCGGGTACCGTCCGGACGAGCAGTACTTC. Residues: CASGYRPDEQYF.

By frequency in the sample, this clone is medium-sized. CDR3 nucleotide sequence: TGTGCCAGCAGTCCCCGAGGAGGGTTGGGCTACACCTTC. Protein sequence: CASSPRGGLGYTF. The J gene is TRBJ1-2, the V gene TRBV6-2 or TRBV6-3, with D uncertain. Trimming left V 5 bases short and J 8 bases short, with 15 bases between. This CDR3 spans 13 amino acids. The germline V gene has CDR1 MNHEY and CDR2 SVGEGT.

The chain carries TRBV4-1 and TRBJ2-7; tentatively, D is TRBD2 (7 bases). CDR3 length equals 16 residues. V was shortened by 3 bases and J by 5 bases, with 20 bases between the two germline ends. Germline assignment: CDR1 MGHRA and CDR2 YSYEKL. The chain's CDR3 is CASSQGPGGGGDEQYF. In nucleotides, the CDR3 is TGCGCCAGCAGCCAGGGACCTGGGGGAGGGGGGGACGAGCAGTACTTC.

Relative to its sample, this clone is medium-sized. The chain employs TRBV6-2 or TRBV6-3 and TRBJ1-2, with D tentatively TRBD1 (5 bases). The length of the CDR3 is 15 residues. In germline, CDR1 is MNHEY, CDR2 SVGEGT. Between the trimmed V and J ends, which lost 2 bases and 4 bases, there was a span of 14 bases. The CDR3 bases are TGTGCCAGCAGTTACCGGTCAGGGTCAATCTATGGCTACACCTTC. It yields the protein CASSYRSGSIYGYTF.

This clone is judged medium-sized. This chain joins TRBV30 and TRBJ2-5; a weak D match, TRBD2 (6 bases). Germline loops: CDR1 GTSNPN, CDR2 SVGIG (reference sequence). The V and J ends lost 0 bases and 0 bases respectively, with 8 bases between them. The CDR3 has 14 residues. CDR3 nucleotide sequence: TGTGCCTGGAGTGTTGGCGGGGACCAAGAGACCCAGTACTTC. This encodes CAWSVGGDQETQYF. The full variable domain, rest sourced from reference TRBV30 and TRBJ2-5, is SQTIHQWPATLVQPVGSPLSLECTVEGTSNPNLYWYRQAAGRGLQLLFYSVGIGQISSEVPQNLSASRPQDRQFILSSKKLLLSDSGFYLCAWSVGGDQETQYFGPGTRLLVL.

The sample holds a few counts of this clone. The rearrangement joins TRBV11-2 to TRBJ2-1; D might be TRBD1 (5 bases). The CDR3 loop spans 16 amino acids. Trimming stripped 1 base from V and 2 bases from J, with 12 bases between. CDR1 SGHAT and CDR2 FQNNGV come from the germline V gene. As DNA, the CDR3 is TGTGCCAGCAGCTTAGTTGGTGGGGCCCCCTACAATGAGCAGTTCTTC. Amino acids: CASSLVGGAPYNEQFF. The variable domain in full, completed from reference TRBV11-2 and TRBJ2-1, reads EAGVAQSPRYKIIEKRQSVAFWCNPISGHATLYWYQQILGQGPKLLIQFQNNGVVDDSQLPKDRFSAERLKGVDSTLKIQPAKLEDSAVYLCASSLVGGAPYNEQFFGPGTRLTVL.

The CDR3 spells CASSDRRLPKGEKLFF. Here the CDR3 DNA reads TGTGCCAGCAGTGATCGACGGCTGCCGAAGGGGGAAAAACTGTTTTTT. The genes are TRBV25-1 and TRBJ1-4; a possible D gene is TRBD1 (5 bases). Per the germline V gene, CDR1 is MGHDK and CDR2 is SYGVNS. The V gene lost 3 bases and the J gene lost 8 bases, with 19 bases spanning the gap. The CDR3 has 16 residues.

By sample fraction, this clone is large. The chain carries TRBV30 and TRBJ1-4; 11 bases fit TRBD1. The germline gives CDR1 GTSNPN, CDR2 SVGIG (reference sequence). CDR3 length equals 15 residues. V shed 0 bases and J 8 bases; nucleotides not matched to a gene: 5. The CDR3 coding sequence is TGTGCCTGGAGTGTAGGACAGGGGGCGAGGGAAAAACTGTTTTTT. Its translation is CAWSVGQGAREKLFF.

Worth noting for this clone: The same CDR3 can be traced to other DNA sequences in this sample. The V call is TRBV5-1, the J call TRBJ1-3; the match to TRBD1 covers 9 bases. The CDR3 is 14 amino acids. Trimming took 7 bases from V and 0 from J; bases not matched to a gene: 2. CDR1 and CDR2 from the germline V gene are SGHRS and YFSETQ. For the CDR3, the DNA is TGCGCCAGCGGACAGGGGTCCTCTGGAAACACCATATATTTT. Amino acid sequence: CASGQGSSGNTIYF.

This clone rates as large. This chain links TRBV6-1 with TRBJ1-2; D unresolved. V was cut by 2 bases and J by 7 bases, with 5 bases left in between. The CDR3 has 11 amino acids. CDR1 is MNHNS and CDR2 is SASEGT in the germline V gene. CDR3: CASSESVGYTF. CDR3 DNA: TGTGCCAGCAGTGAATCGGTTGGCTACACCTTC.